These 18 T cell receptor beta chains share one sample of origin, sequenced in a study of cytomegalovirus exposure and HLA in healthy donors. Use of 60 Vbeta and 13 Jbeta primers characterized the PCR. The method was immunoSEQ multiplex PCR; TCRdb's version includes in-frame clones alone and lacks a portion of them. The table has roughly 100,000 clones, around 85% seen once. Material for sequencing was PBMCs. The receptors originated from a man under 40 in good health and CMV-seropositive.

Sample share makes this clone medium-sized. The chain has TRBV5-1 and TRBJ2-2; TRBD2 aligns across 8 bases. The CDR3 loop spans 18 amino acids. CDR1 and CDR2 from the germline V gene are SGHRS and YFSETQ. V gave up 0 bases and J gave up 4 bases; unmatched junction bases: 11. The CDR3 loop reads CASSLARGGGRLTGELFF. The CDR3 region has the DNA TGCGCCAGCAGCTTGGCCCGGGGCGGGGGGCGCCTCACCGGGGAGCTGTTTTTT.

Written as DNA, the CDR3 is TGTGCCAGCTCACCAGACACAGGGGTGAACTACGAGCAGTACTTC. It translates to CASSPDTGVNYEQYF. The chain employs TRBV18 and TRBJ2-7; TRBD1 agrees at 7 bases. CDR3 length: 15 residues. Unmatched junction bases numbered 7, after V lost 2 bases and J lost 3 bases. Germline lookup yields CDR1 KGHSH and CDR2 LQKENI.

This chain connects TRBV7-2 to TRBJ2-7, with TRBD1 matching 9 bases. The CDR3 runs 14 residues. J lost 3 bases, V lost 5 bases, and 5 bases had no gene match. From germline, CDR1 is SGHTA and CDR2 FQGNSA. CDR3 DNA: TGTGCCAGCAGCATACAGGGGGCTGTCTACGAGCAGTACTTC. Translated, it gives CASSIQGAVYEQYF.

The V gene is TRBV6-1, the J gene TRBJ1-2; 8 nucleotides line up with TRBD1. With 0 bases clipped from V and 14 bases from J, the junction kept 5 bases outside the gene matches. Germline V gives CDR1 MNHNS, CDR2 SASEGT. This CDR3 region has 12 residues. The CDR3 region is CASSEARTGRTF. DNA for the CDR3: TGTGCCAGCAGTGAAGCCAGGACAGGGAGGACCTTC.

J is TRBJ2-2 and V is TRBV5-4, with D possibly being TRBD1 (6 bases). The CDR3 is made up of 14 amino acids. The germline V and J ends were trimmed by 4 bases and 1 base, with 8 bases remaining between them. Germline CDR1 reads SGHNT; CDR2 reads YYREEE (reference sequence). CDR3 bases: TGTGCCAGCAGCACGGGACAGAACACCGGGGAGCTGTTTTTT. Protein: CASSTGQNTGELFF.

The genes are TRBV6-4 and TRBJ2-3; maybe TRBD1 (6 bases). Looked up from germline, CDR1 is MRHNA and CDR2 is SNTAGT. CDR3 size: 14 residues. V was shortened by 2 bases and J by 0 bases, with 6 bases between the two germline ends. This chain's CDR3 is CASSDRGSTDTQYF. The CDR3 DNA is TGTGCCAGCAGTGACAGGGGGAGCACAGATACGCAGTATTTT.

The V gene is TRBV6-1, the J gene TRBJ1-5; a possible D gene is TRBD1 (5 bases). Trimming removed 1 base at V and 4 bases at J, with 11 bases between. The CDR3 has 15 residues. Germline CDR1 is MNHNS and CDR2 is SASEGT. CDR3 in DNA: TGTGCCAGCAGTGAAGAGGCAGGGCGGAATCAGCCCCAGCATTTT. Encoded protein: CASSEEAGRNQPQHF.

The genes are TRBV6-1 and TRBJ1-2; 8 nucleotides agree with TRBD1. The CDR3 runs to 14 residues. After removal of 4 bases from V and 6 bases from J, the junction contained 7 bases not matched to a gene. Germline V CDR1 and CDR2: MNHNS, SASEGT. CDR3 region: CASSAQGAKDGYTF. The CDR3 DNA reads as TGTGCCAGCAGTGCCCAGGGGGCGAAGGATGGCTACACCTTC.

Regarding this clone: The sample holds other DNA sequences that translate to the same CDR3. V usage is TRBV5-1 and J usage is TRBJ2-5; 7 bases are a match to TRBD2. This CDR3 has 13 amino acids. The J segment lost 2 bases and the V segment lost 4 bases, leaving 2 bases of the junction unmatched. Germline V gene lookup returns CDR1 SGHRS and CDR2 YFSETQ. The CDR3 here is CASSGGGQETQYF. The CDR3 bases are TGCGCCAGCAGCGGGGGGGGGCAAGAGACCCAGTACTTC.

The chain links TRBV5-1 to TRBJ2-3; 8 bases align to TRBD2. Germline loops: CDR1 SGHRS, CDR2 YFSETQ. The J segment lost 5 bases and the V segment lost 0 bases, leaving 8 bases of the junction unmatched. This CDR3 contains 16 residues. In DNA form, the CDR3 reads TGCGCCAGCAGCTTGGGACTAGCGACAATAGGAGATACGCAGTATTTT. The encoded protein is CASSLGLATIGDTQYF.

The CDR3 DNA reads as TGTGCCAGGAATGAGGATACGGTCTACAATGAGCAGTTCTTC. The encoded protein is CARNEDTVYNEQFF. The chain uses TRBV2 and TRBJ2-1; D gene uncertain. The V gene lost 9 bases and the J gene lost 3 bases, with 15 bases spanning the gap. This CDR3 has 14 residues. CDR1 is SNHLY, CDR2 FYNNEI, per germline.

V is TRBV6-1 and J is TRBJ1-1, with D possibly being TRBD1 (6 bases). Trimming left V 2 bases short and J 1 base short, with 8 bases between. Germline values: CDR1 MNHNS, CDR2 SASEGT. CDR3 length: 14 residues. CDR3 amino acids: CASSELGANTEAFF. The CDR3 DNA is TGTGCCAGCAGTGAACTGGGGGCGAACACTGAAGCTTTCTTT.

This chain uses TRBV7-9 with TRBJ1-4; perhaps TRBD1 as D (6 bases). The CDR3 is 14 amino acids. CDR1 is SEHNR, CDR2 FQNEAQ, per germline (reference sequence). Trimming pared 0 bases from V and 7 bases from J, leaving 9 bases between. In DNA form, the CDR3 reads TGTGCCAGCAGCTTAGCAGGGGGACCTGAAAAACTGTTTTTT. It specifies CASSLAGGPEKLFF.

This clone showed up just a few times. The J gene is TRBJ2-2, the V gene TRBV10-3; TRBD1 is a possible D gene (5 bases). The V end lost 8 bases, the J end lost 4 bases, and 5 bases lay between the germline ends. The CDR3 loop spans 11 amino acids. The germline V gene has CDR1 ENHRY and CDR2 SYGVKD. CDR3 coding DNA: TGTGCCATCCAGGGCACCGGGGAGCTGTTTTTT. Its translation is CAIQGTGELFF.

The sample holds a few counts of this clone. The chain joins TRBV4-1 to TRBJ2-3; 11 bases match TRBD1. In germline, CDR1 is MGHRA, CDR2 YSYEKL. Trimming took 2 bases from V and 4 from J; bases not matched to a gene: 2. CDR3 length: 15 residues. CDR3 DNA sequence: TGCGCCAGCAGCCAACCGGGACAGGGGGCAGATACGCAGTATTTT. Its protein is CASSQPGQGADTQYF.

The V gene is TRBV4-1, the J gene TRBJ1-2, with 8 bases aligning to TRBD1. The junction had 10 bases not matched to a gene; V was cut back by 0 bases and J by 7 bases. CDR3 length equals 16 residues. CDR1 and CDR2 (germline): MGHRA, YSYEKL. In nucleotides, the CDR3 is TGCGCCAGCAGCCAAGATCCCGGCAGGGGGCGGTCTGGCTACACCTTC. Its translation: CASSQDPGRGRSGYTF.

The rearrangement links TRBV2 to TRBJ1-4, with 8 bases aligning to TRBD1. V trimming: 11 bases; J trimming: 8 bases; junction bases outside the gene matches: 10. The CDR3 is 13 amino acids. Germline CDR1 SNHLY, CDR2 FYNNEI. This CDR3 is CAGRTDRDEKLFF. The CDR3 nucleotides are TGTGCCGGAAGGACGGACAGGGACGAAAAACTGTTTTTT.

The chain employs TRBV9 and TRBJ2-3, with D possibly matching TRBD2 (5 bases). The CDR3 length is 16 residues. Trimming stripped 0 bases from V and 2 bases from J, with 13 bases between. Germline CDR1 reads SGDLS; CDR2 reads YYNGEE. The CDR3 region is CASSVATGKNTDTQYF. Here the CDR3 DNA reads TGTGCCAGCAGCGTAGCTACGGGGAAAAACACAGATACGCAGTATTTT.